The 27 T cell receptor beta chains in this list originate from one sample, sequenced in a study of CD4 T cell repertoires in COVID-19. Libraries were prepared by immunoSEQ multiplex PCR; TCRdb keeps only in-frame clonotypes and omits some of them. The table has 65,000 to 95,000 clones, roughly 80% seen once. The source was CD4+ T cells from peripheral blood, collected after recovery from COVID-19. The receptors were gathered from a human donor who had COVID-19.

In DNA, the CDR3 is TGTGCCAGCAGCCATATCAGGAGCGGGGGGTCCTCCTACAATGAGCAGTTCTTC. As protein: CASSHIRSGGSSYNEQFF. This chain links TRBV3-1 (or the pseudogene TRBV3-2) with TRBJ2-1, with TRBD2 matching 9 bases. Looked up from germline, CDR1 is LGHDT and CDR2 is YNNKEL (reference sequence). Losses at the gene ends were 3 bases for V and 0 bases for J; bases not matched to a gene: 9. The CDR3 contains 18 residues.

V usage is TRBV5-1 and J usage is TRBJ2-1; the D gene is possibly TRBD1 (5 bases). Trimming removed 0 bases from V and 4 bases from J, with 11 bases in between. This CDR3 comprises 15 residues. Germline CDR1 is SGHRS and CDR2 is YFSETQ. CDR3 DNA sequence: TGCGCCAGCAGCTTGGGACAGAGAACTTACAATGAGCAGTTCTTC. Protein: CASSLGQRTYNEQFF.

The V gene is TRBV7-2, the J gene TRBJ2-3; D is unresolved. This CDR3 spans 14 amino acids. Germline V CDR1 and CDR2: SGHTA, FQGNSA. Trimming left V 5 bases short and J 6 bases short, with 15 bases between. CDR3 residues: CASSPPPSRDTQYF. CDR3 sequence (DNA): TGTGCCAGCAGCCCGCCCCCAAGTCGCGATACGCAGTATTTT.

This chain links TRBV7-2 with TRBJ1-1, with D uncertain. Germline values: CDR1 SGHTA, CDR2 FQGNSA. Trimming stripped 1 base from V and 1 base from J, with 4 bases between. The CDR3 consists of 13 residues. CDR3 in amino acids: CASSLGANTEAFF. CDR3 nucleotide sequence: TGTGCCAGCAGCTTAGGGGCGAACACTGAAGCTTTCTTT. The whole variable domain, filled in from reference TRBV7-2 and TRBJ1-1, reads GAGVSQSPSNKVTEKGKDVELRCDPISGHTALYWYRQSLGQGLEFLIYFQGNSAPDKSGLPSDRFSAERTGGSVSTLTIQRTQQEDSAVYLCASSLGANTEAFFGQGTRLTVV.

There are many counts of this clone. The chain has TRBV19 and TRBJ1-5; D is ambiguous. Trimming took off 1 base at V and 6 bases at J, with 7 bases between the two ends. The CDR3 spans 13 residues. CDR1 is LNHDA, CDR2 SQIVND, per germline (reference sequence). CDR3 coding DNA: TGTGCCAGTAGTATAGGAACGACTCAGCCCCAGCATTTT. Encoded protein: CASSIGTTQPQHF.

Only one count was recorded for this clone. The J gene is TRBJ1-3, the V gene TRBV13; D perhaps matches TRBD1 (6 bases). This CDR3 has 16 amino acids. Germline CDR1 is PRHDT and CDR2 is FYEKMQ (reference sequence). V lost 0 bases to trimming and J lost 1 base, with 10 bases between them. The CDR3 coding sequence is TGTGCCAGCAGCTTAGGTCAACAGGGTTCTGGAAACACCATATATTTT. It translates to CASSLGQQGSGNTIYF.

The rearrangement joins TRBV19 to TRBJ2-7, with TRBD1 matching 9 bases. This CDR3 comprises 14 residues. V dropped 5 bases and J dropped 3; count of bases not matched to a gene: 5. The germline CDR1 and CDR2 sequences are LNHDA and SQIVND (reference sequence). CDR3 in amino acids: CASSPGTGIYEQYF. DNA for the CDR3: TGTGCCAGTAGTCCCGGGACAGGGATCTACGAGCAGTACTTC.

V usage is TRBV9 and J usage is TRBJ2-3; 10 positions agree with TRBD2. Germline trimming cut 4 bases from V and 1 base from J; bases unmatched to any gene: 12. This CDR3 is 18 amino acids long. Germline CDR1 and CDR2: SGDLS and YYNGEE. CDR3 DNA sequence: TGTGCCAGCAGCCTCCGGGCTAGCGGGGGTTTGGGCACAGATACGCAGTATTTT. Translation gives CASSLRASGGLGTDTQYF.

The rearrangement joins TRBV5-5 to TRBJ2-3; TRBD2 might be the D (5 bases). The CDR3 covers 15 residues. CDR1 and CDR2 from the germline V gene are SGHKS and YYEKEE (reference sequence). V lost 4 bases to trimming and J lost 2 bases, with 14 bases between them. CDR3 DNA: TGTGCCAGCAGCGTCGGACTGGAGCTCACAGATACGCAGTATTTT. Its translation is CASSVGLELTDTQYF.

The chain joins TRBV10-3 to TRBJ1-2, with TRBD1 matching over 9 bases. V gave up 5 bases and J gave up 6 bases; unmatched junction bases: 4. CDR3 length: 13 residues. Germline CDR1 ENHRY, CDR2 SYGVKD. The CDR3 bases are TGTGCCATCAGTCCCGGGACAGGGAATGGCTACACCTTC. Translated: CAISPGTGNGYTF.

The CDR3 here is CASSQGREGRGGNQPQHF. Here the CDR3 DNA reads TGCGCCAGCAGCCAAGGTAGGGAGGGAAGAGGCGGCAATCAGCCCCAGCATTTT. This rearrangement joins TRBV4-1 to TRBJ1-5; no reliable D call. The germline V gene has CDR1 MGHRA and CDR2 YSYEKL. The CDR3 is 18 amino acids. V was cut by 1 base and J by 2 bases, with 18 bases left in between.

This clone was counted only a few times. The chain uses TRBV10-3 and TRBJ2-1; TRBD2 aligns across 7 bases. With 10 bases clipped from V and 8 bases from J, the junction kept 17 bases outside the gene matches. This CDR3 spans 15 amino acids. In germline, CDR1 is ENHRY, CDR2 SYGVKD. The DNA for the CDR3 is TGTGCCACCGAAGATCGGGCTAGCGGTGGGGATGAGCAGTTCTTC. This translates into CATEDRASGGDEQFF.

The genes are TRBV10-2 and TRBJ2-5; the match to TRBD2 covers 8 bases. V dropped 7 bases and J dropped 4; count of bases not matched to a gene: 11. Germline values: CDR1 WSHSY, CDR2 SAAADI. This CDR3 is 15 amino acids long. This CDR3 reads CASTLGGGRGETQYF. In DNA form, the CDR3 reads TGCGCCAGCACCCTCGGCGGGGGGAGGGGAGAGACCCAGTACTTC.

This chain uses TRBV19 with TRBJ1-4; the match to TRBD1 covers 7 bases. The CDR3 is 15 amino acids. Germline CDR1 is LNHDA and CDR2 is SQIVND (reference sequence). V trimming: 8 bases; J trimming: 8 bases; junction bases outside the gene matches: 14. The DNA of the CDR3 is TGTGCCAGTGCCCCACTGAGACAGGGTGAGGAAAAACTGTTTTTT. It codes for CASAPLRQGEEKLFF.

The J gene is TRBJ1-4, the V gene TRBV5-1; D is possibly TRBD1 (5 bases). Between the trimmed V and J ends, which lost 0 bases and 8 bases, there was a span of 11 bases. CDR1 is SGHRS and CDR2 is YFSETQ in the germline V gene. The CDR3 has 14 amino acids. DNA of the CDR3: TGCGCCAGCAGCTTGGGGGACGGAATAGAAAAACTGTTTTTT. Translated, it gives CASSLGDGIEKLFF. Full variable domain (rest looked up from reference TRBV5-1 and TRBJ1-4): KAGVTQTPRYLIKTRGQQVTLSCSPISGHRSVSWYQQTPGQGLQFLFEYFSETQRNKGNFPGRFSGRQFSNSRSEMNVSTLELGDSALYLCASSLGDGIEKLFFGSGTQLSVL.

This clone showed up just once. This sequence joins TRBV18 and TRBJ1-1; 7 nucleotides align to TRBD1. Germline V gene sequence: CDR1 KGHSH, CDR2 LQKENI. The CDR3 totals 14 residues. Unmatched junction bases numbered 4, after V lost 3 bases and J lost 3 bases. CDR3 loop: CASSPPGQYTEAFF. The CDR3 DNA sequence: TGTGCCAGCTCACCCCCGGGACAGTACACTGAAGCTTTCTTT.

The chain couples TRBV6-5 to TRBJ2-1; D possibly corresponds to TRBD2 (7 bases). V was trimmed by 7 bases and J by 9 bases, leaving 19 bases between them. This CDR3 is 14 amino acids long. Germline V lookup: CDR1 MNHEY, CDR2 SVGAGI. The DNA for the CDR3 is TGTGCCAGCACATCCGTGGGGGGGCGGAGTGAGCAGTTCTTC. Translation: CASTSVGGRSEQFF.

The chain recombines TRBV15 with TRBJ2-7; no reliable D call. V lost 3 bases, J lost 5 bases, and 11 bases lay in between. Germline V lookup: CDR1 LNHNV, CDR2 YYDKDF (reference sequence). The CDR3 has 13 amino acids. The CDR3 loop reads CATSRVLRDEQYF. The CDR3 coding sequence is TGTGCCACCAGCAGGGTGCTACGGGACGAGCAGTACTTC.

This clone showed up just once. The CDR3 DNA is TGTGCCAGCAGTTCGACTAGCCCCGGGGAGCTGTTTTTT. It codes for CASSSTSPGELFF. The chain links TRBV12-3 or TRBV12-4 to TRBJ2-2; 7 bases align to TRBD2. There are 13 residues in the CDR3. With 4 bases clipped from V and 6 bases from J, the junction kept 2 bases outside the gene matches.

The chain recombines TRBV5-1 with TRBJ2-7; TRBD2 is a possible D gene (7 bases). Trimming left V 2 bases short and J 2 bases short, with 14 bases between. There are 15 residues in the CDR3. Germline values: CDR1 SGHRS, CDR2 YFSETQ. CDR3 region: CASSLAGHTTYEQYF. The CDR3 DNA reads as TGCGCCAGCAGCTTAGCGGGACACACAACCTACGAGCAGTACTTC. The variable domain in full, with the rest retrieved from reference TRBV5-1 and TRBJ2-7, is KAGVTQTPRYLIKTRGQQVTLSCSPISGHRSVSWYQQTPGQGLQFLFEYFSETQRNKGNFPGRFSGRQFSNSRSEMNVSTLELGDSALYLCASSLAGHTTYEQYFGPGTRLTVT.

The chain links TRBV28 to TRBJ2-1; no firm D call. Germline CDR1 reads MDHEN; CDR2 reads SYDVKM. This CDR3 region has 14 residues. Trimming stripped 6 bases from V and 0 bases from J, with 9 bases between. CDR3 region: CASRGTISYNEQFF. CDR3 in DNA: TGTGCCAGCAGGGGTACGATCTCCTACAATGAGCAGTTCTTC.

This chain connects TRBV9 to TRBJ2-2; TRBD2 matches at 12 bases. CDR1 and CDR2 (germline): SGDLS, YYNGEE. CDR3 length equals 18 residues. V was clipped by 4 bases and J by 4 bases; unmatched bases: 11. CDR3 in amino acids: CASSTSASGGAGTGELFF. The CDR3 DNA reads TGTGCCAGCAGCACCTCGGCTAGCGGGGGGGCGGGCACCGGGGAGCTGTTTTTT.

The CDR3, as DNA: TGTGCCAGTAGTACTGGCCCAGCTAACTATGGCTACACCTTC. Encoded protein: CASSTGPANYGYTF. The rearrangement uses TRBV19 and TRBJ1-2; no clear D gene. The ends were cut back, 4 bases at V and 0 bases at J, with 9 bases in the middle. Germline V gene data show CDR1 as LNHDA and CDR2 as SQIVND (reference sequence). The CDR3 length is 14 residues. The full variable domain, completed using reference TRBV19 and TRBJ1-2, is DGGITQSPKYLFRKEGQNVTLSCEQNLNHDAMYWYRQDPGQGLRLIYYSQIVNDFQKGDIAEGYSVSREKKESFPLTVTSAQKNPTAFYLCASSTGPANYGYTFGSGTRLTVV.

The chain links TRBV5-1 to TRBJ1-1, with TRBD1 identical over 7 bases. The CDR3 loop spans 16 amino acids. V lost 0 bases and J lost 4; bases outside the gene matches: 9. Germline lookup yields CDR1 SGHRS and CDR2 YFSETQ. The CDR3 here is CASSLGVGQGGTEAFF. The CDR3 bases are TGCGCCAGCAGCTTGGGAGTGGGGCAGGGGGGCACTGAAGCTTTCTTT. Using reference TRBV5-1 and TRBJ1-1 for the parts outside the CDR3, the full variable domain is KAGVTQTPRYLIKTRGQQVTLSCSPISGHRSVSWYQQTPGQGLQFLFEYFSETQRNKGNFPGRFSGRQFSNSRSEMNVSTLELGDSALYLCASSLGVGQGGTEAFFGQGTRLTVV.

This chain links TRBV13 with TRBJ2-3; D remains unclear. V was shortened by 3 bases and J by 4 bases, with 5 bases between the two germline ends. Germline V CDR1 and CDR2: PRHDT, FYEKMQ (reference sequence). The CDR3 covers 12 residues. The CDR3 protein is CASSFGPDTQYF. The CDR3 DNA reads TGTGCCAGCAGCTTTGGTCCAGATACGCAGTATTTT.

The J gene is TRBJ1-4, the V gene TRBV6-5; 7 nucleotides line up with TRBD1. From germline, CDR1 is MNHEY and CDR2 SVGAGI. Unmatched junction bases numbered 7, after V lost 10 bases and J lost 5 bases. The CDR3 consists of 13 residues. In nucleotides, the CDR3 is TGTGCCACCAACAGGGGCGGGAATGAAAAACTGTTTTTT. Translation: CATNRGGNEKLFF.

This clone was observed once. The rearrangement joins TRBV4-1 to TRBJ1-5, with D hard to call. V shed 0 bases and J shed 0 bases, with 6 bases lying between them. The CDR3 spans 15 residues. Germline CDR1 is MGHRA and CDR2 is YSYEKL. For the CDR3, the DNA is TGCGCCAGCAGCCAAGAAAGTAGTAGCAATCAGCCCCAGCATTTT. Translation gives CASSQESSSNQPQHF.